A single sample is the source of the 18 T cell receptor beta chains below, sequenced in a study of T cell responses to AZD1222 COVID-19 vaccine. Profiling relied on immunoSEQ multiplex PCR, and the TCRdb table lists in-frame clones only, not all of them. The sample has under 25,000 clones; 84% are singletons. The material sequenced was peripheral blood, taken 28 days after the second AZD1222 dose. The receptors were sampled from an adult who received the AZD1222 COVID-19 vaccine.

The chain recombines TRBV24-1 with TRBJ2-1; 7 bases line up with TRBD2. Trimming at V came to 0 bases and at J to 8 bases, leaving 15 bases not matched to a gene. Germline assignment: CDR1 KGHDR and CDR2 SFDVKD. The CDR3 runs to 18 residues. CDR3 residues: CATSDLLVDAGVGDEQFF. CDR3 sequence (DNA): TGTGCCACCAGTGATTTGTTGGTGGACGCGGGAGTTGGGGATGAGCAGTTCTTC.

V gene TRBV21-1 combines with J gene TRBJ1-3; the table's TRBD1 call for D was not verified on the DNA. TRBV21-1 is described as a pseudogene. The CDR3 contains 15 residues. CDR3 in amino acids: CASSIGRGPGNTIYF. The CDR3 bases are TGTGCCAGCAGCATAGGCAGGGGGCCAGGAAACACCATATATTTT.

This clone has a single count. The chain joins TRBV7-9 to TRBJ2-2; D unclear. This CDR3 region has 14 residues. The V end lost 3 bases, the J end lost 3 bases, and 8 bases lay between the germline ends. Per the germline V gene, CDR1 is SEHNR and CDR2 is FQNEAQ (reference sequence). The CDR3 loop is CASSFTEDTGELFF. DNA of the CDR3: TGTGCCAGCAGCTTTACAGAGGACACCGGGGAGCTGTTTTTT.

This clone was recorded only once. The rearrangement joins TRBV10-3 to TRBJ1-6; unclear D gene. The CDR3 runs 14 residues. Germline assignment: CDR1 ENHRY and CDR2 SYGVKD. V was trimmed by 6 bases and J by 9 bases, leaving 15 bases between them. The CDR3 DNA reads TGTGCCATCAGAACGGAGACGGTGGGTTCACCCCTCCACTTT. Amino acid sequence: CAIRTETVGSPLHF.

V is TRBV3-1 (or the pseudogene TRBV3-2) and J is TRBJ2-2; 10 nucleotides agree with TRBD1. Trimming at V came to 8 bases and at J to 1 base, leaving 10 bases not matched to a gene. Germline V CDR1 and CDR2: LGHDT, YNNKEL (reference sequence). The CDR3 contains 17 residues. This chain's CDR3 is CASLPGGTGENTGELFF. CDR3 sequence (DNA): TGTGCCAGCCTGCCTGGCGGGACAGGGGAGAACACCGGGGAGCTGTTTTTT.

This chain joins TRBV19 and TRBJ1-3, with a weak D call TRBD1 (6 bases). CDR3 size: 16 residues. V was trimmed by 5 bases and J by 0 bases, leaving 14 bases between them. Germline V lookup: CDR1 LNHDA, CDR2 SQIVND (reference sequence). The CDR3: CASSLRQDSSGNTIYF. The CDR3, as DNA: TGTGCCAGTAGTCTCCGACAGGATAGCTCTGGAAACACCATATATTTT.

The V and J genes are TRBV15 and TRBJ1-1; D is ambiguous. Germline V gene lookup returns CDR1 LNHNV and CDR2 YYDKDF (reference sequence). V lost 2 bases, J lost 1 base, and 11 bases lay in between. The CDR3 totals 15 residues. The CDR3 DNA sequence: TGTGCCACCAGCAGACAGGATACGGGGAACACTGAAGCTTTCTTT. Translating gives CATSRQDTGNTEAFF.

The rearrangement joins TRBV28 to TRBJ1-1; D not resolved. V was trimmed by 3 bases and J by 10 bases, leaving 9 bases between them. Germline CDR1 MDHEN, CDR2 SYDVKM. This CDR3 comprises 11 residues. The CDR3: CASSLRAVAFF. The CDR3 coding sequence is TGTGCCAGCAGTTTGAGGGCTGTAGCTTTCTTT.

The chain recombines TRBV4-2 with TRBJ1-2; 12 nucleotides agree with TRBD1. V shed 1 base, J shed 4 bases, and the junction held 10 bases outside the gene matches. From germline, CDR1 is LGHNA and CDR2 YNFKEQ. The length of the CDR3 is 18 residues. The CDR3 spells CASSQVEGQGAFGYGYTF. The CDR3 DNA reads as TGTGCCAGCAGCCAAGTAGAGGGACAGGGGGCTTTTGGCTATGGCTACACCTTC.

This rearrangement joins TRBV7-2 to TRBJ2-2, with 9 bases matching TRBD2. This CDR3 region has 16 residues. CDR1 is SGHTA, CDR2 FQGNSA, per germline. Losses at the gene ends were 0 bases for V and 7 bases for J; bases not matched to a gene: 6. Written as DNA, the CDR3 is TGTGCCAGCAGCTTAGCCGCCGGACTAGCGATCGGGGAGCTGTTTTTT. Translated: CASSLAAGLAIGELFF.

The chain carries TRBV7-9 and TRBJ1-5, with D possibly matching TRBD1 (5 bases). Between the trimmed V and J ends, which lost 1 base and 6 bases, there was a span of 13 bases. Germline V gene sequence: CDR1 SEHNR, CDR2 FQNEAQ (reference sequence). The CDR3 runs 15 residues. The CDR3 DNA reads TGTGCCAGCAGCTTAGGACAGAGCGTTGGTCAGCCCCAGCATTTT. This encodes CASSLGQSVGQPQHF.

The chain is built from TRBV4-1 and TRBJ2-7; TRBD2 aligns across 9 bases. CDR1 and CDR2 (germline): MGHRA, YSYEKL. The CDR3 spans 15 residues. Trimming at V came to 0 bases and at J to 6 bases, leaving 6 bases not matched to a gene. The CDR3 bases are TGCGCCAGCAGCCAAGATGGTAGCGGGAGTGGCGAGCAGTACTTC. It codes for CASSQDGSGSGEQYF.

The chain is built from TRBV3-1 (or the pseudogene TRBV3-2) and TRBJ2-7; 7 nucleotides align to TRBD2. V shed 4 bases and J 0 bases; nucleotides not matched to a gene: 9. The CDR3 has 16 residues. The V gene's germline CDR1 is LGHDT and CDR2 YNNKEL (reference sequence). This CDR3 is CASSPLGGEHSYEQYF. The CDR3 coding sequence is TGTGCCAGCAGCCCCCTGGGAGGGGAGCACTCCTACGAGCAGTACTTC.

This sequence joins TRBV7-6 and TRBJ2-7; 10 bases align to TRBD2. Trimming at V came to 3 bases and at J to 5 bases, leaving 16 bases not matched to a gene. Germline V CDR1 and CDR2: SGHVS, FNYEAQ. CDR3 length equals 18 residues. The CDR3 is CASSLGGVSGRESNEQYF. CDR3 nucleotide sequence: TGTGCCAGCAGCTTGGGGGGGGTAAGCGGGAGGGAGTCCAACGAGCAGTACTTC.

The V call is TRBV25-1, the J call TRBJ2-7, with a weak D call TRBD2 (5 bases). Trimming stripped 2 bases from V and 3 bases from J, with 11 bases between. CDR3 length: 14 amino acids. Germline V gene sequence: CDR1 MGHDK, CDR2 SYGVNS. The CDR3 DNA sequence: TGTGCCAGCAGTGAAGAGGGCTGGAACTACGAGCAGTACTTC. Translation gives CASSEEGWNYEQYF.

The chain has TRBV14 and TRBJ1-5, with D hard to call. V was cut by 0 bases and J by 5 bases, with 5 bases left in between. Germline assignment: CDR1 SGHDN and CDR2 FVKESK. The CDR3 is 13 amino acids. The CDR3 DNA reads TGTGCCAGCAGCCAAGACATCTATCAGCCCCAGCATTTT. Translated: CASSQDIYQPQHF.

The chain uses TRBV7-3 and TRBJ1-4; 7 nucleotides align to TRBD1. In germline, CDR1 is SGHTA, CDR2 FQGTGA. V shed 0 bases and J 8 bases; nucleotides not matched to a gene: 6. This CDR3 is 15 amino acids long. The CDR3 reads CASSLTGGAGEKLFF. Here the CDR3 DNA reads TGTGCCAGCAGCTTAACAGGGGGCGCCGGGGAAAAACTGTTTTTT.

The chain carries TRBV7-6 and TRBJ2-1, with 9 bases aligning to TRBD2. V shed 0 bases, J shed 6 bases, and the junction held 9 bases outside the gene matches. The CDR3 consists of 17 residues. Germline loops: CDR1 SGHVS, CDR2 FNYEAQ. CDR3 amino acids: CASSLASSGSFRNEQFF. The CDR3 nucleotides read TGTGCCAGCAGCTTAGCGAGTAGCGGGAGTTTCCGCAATGAGCAGTTCTTC.